Here is one T cell receptor (beta chain) with its context. This sample stems from a study of regulatory T cells in long-lasting Graves disease. Noted time point: persistent/refractory GD, antithyroid drugs over 5 years with positive TRAb. Isolated PBMC RNA provided the starting material for the TCR library. CDR3-region Arm-PCR and iRepertoire HTBI primers produced the TCR beta libraries. TCRdb called the multiplex PCR reads again in MiXCR, with one record for every CDR3 protein. The sample holds hundreds of thousands of distinct CDR3 sequences; around 30% are singletons and the top ten take about two fifths. Losses at the gene ends were 5 bases for V and 6 bases for J; bases not matched to a gene: 3. The CDR3 has 14 residues. Germline V gene lookup returns CDR1 SGHAT and CDR2 FQDESV (reference sequence).

The TCR was taken from a female donor with Graves disease. The chain links TRBV11-1 to TRBJ2-4, with 11 bases fitting TRBD2. Sequences were derived from peripheral blood mononuclear cells (PBMCs), sampled when the disease was refractory, from a patient treated with antithyroid drugs. The DNA of the CDR3 is TGTGCCAGCAGCGCAGGACTAGCGGGAAACATTCAGTACTTC. Its protein is CASSAGLAGNIQYF.